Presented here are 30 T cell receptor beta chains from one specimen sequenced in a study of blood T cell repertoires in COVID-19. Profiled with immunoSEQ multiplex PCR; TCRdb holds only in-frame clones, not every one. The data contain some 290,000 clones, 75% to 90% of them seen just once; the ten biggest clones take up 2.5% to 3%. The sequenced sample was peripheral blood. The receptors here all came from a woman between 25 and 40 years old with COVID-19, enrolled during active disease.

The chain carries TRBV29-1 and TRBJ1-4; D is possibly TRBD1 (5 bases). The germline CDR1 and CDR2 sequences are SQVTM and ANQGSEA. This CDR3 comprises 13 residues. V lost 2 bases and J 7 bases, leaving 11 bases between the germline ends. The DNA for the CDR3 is TGCAGCGTTGAATTGGGGACTGGTGAAAAACTGTTTTTT. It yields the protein CSVELGTGEKLFF.

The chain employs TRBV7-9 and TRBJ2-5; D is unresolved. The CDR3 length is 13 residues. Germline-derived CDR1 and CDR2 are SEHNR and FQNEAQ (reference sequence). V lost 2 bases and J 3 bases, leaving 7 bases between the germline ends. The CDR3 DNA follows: TGTGCCAGCAGCTTATGGGCAGAAGAGACCCAGTACTTC. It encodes CASSLWAEETQYF.

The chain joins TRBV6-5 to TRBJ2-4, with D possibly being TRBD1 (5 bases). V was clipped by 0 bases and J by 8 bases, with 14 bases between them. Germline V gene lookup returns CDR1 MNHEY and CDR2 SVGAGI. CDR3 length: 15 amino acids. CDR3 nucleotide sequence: TGTGCCAGCAGTTACTCGATAGGCAGGGAATACATTCAGTACTTC. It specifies CASSYSIGREYIQYF.

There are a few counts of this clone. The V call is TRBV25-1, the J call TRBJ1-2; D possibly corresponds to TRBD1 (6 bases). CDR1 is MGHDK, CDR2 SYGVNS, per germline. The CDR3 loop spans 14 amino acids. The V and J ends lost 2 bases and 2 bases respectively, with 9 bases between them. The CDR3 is CASSEDGQNYGYTF. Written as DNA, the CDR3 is TGTGCCAGCAGTGAAGACGGACAGAACTATGGCTACACCTTC.

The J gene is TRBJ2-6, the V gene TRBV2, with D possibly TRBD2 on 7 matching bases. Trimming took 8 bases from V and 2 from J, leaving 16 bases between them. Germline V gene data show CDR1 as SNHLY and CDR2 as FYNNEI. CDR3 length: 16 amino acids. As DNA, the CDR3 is TGTGCCAGCTCGGGGGGCCTAGGGGCTGGGGCCAACGTCCTGACTTTC. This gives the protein CASSGGLGAGANVLTF.

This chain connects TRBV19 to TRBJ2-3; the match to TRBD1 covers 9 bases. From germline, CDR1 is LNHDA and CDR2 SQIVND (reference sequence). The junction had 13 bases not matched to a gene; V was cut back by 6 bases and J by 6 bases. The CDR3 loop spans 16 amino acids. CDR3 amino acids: CASRPRGTGYPDTQYF. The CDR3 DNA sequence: TGTGCCAGTAGGCCGCGGGGGACAGGGTATCCGGATACGCAGTATTTT.

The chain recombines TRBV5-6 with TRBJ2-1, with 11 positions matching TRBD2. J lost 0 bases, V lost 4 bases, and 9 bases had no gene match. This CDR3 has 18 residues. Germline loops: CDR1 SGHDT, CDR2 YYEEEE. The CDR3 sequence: CASSRAPSGGFSYNEQFF. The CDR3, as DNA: TGTGCCAGCAGCCGTGCCCCTAGCGGGGGGTTCTCCTACAATGAGCAGTTCTTC.

The CDR3: CASSPQGTGETNYGYTF. CDR3 nucleotide sequence: TGTGCCAGCAGCCCCCAAGGGACAGGAGAAACTAACTATGGCTACACCTTC. The chain combines TRBV14 with TRBJ1-2; 8 nucleotides match TRBD1. The length of the CDR3 is 17 residues. CDR1 SGHDN and CDR2 FVKESK come from the germline V gene. Unmatched junction bases numbered 10, after V lost 4 bases and J lost 0 bases.

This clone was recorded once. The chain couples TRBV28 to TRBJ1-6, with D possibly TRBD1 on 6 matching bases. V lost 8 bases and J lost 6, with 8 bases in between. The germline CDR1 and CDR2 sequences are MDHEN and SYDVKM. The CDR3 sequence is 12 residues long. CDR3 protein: CASEGGNSPLHF. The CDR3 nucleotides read TGTGCCAGCGAAGGGGGTAATTCACCCCTCCACTTT.

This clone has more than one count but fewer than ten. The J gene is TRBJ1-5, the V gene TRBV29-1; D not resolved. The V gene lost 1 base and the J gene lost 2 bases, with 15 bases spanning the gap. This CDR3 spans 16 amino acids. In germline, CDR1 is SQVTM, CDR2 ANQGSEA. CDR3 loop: CSVEGSEGRGNQPQHF. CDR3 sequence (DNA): TGCAGCGTTGAAGGATCGGAGGGTAGGGGCAATCAGCCCCAGCATTTT.

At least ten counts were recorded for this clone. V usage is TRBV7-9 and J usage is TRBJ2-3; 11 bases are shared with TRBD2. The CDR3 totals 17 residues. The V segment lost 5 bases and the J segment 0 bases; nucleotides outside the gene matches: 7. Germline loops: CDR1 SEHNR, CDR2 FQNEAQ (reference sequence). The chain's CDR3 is CASSLGTSGSSTDTQYF. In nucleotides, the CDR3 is TGTGCCAGCAGCCTCGGGACTAGCGGATCTAGCACAGATACGCAGTATTTT. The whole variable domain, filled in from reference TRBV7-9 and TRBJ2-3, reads DTGVSQNPRHKITKRGQNVTFRCDPISEHNRLYWYRQTLGQGPEFLTYFQNEAQLEKSRLLSDRFSAERPKGSFSTLEIQRTEQGDSAMYLCASSLGTSGSSTDTQYFGPGTRLTVL.

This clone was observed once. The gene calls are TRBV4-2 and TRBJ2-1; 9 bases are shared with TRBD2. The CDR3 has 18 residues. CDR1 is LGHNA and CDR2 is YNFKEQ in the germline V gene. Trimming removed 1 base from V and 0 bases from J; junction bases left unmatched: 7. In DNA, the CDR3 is TGTGCCAGCAGCCAAGGAAAACCTAGCGGGAACTCCTACAATGAGCAGTTCTTC. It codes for CASSQGKPSGNSYNEQFF.

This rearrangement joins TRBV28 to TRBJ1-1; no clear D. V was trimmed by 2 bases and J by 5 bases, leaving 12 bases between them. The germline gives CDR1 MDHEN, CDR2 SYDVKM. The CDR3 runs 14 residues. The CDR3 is CASSLARVGTEAFF. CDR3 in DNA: TGTGCCAGCAGTTTAGCGAGGGTTGGTACTGAAGCTTTCTTT. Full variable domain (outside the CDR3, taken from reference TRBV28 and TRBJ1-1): DVKVTQSSRYLVKRTGEKVFLECVQDMDHENMFWYRQDPGLGLRLIYFSYDVKMKEKGDIPEGYSVSREKKERFSLILESASTNQTSMYLCASSLARVGTEAFFGQGTRLTVV.

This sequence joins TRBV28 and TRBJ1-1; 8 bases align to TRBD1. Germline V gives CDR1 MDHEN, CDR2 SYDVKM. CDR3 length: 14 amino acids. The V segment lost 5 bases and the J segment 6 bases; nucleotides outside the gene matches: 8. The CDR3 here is CASSDTGGVAEAFF. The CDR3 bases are TGTGCCAGCAGTGATACAGGGGGAGTGGCTGAAGCTTTCTTT.

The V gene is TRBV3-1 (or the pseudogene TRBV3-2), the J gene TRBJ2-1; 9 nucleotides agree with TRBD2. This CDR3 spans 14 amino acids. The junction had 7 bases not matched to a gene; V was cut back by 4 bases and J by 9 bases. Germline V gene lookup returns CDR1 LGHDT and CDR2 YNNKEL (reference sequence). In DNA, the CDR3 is TGTGCCAGCAGCCCTATAGCGGGAGCGGCTGAGCAGTTCTTC. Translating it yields CASSPIAGAAEQFF.

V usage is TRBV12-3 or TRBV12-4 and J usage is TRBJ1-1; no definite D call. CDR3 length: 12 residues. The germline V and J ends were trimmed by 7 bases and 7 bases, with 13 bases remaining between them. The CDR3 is CASNLNHLEAFF. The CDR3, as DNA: TGTGCCAGCAACCTAAACCATCTTGAAGCTTTCTTT.

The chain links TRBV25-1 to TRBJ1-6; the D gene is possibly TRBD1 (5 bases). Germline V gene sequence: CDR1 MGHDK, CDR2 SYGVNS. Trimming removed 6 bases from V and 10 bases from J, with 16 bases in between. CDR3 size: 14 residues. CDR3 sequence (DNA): TGTGCCAGCAGAGCAGGGCTCGAAAACTCACCCCTCCACTTT. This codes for CASRAGLENSPLHF.

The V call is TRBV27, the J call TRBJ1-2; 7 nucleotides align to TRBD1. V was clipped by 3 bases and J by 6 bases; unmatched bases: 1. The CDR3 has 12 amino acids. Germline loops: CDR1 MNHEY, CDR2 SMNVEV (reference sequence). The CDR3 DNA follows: TGTGCCAGCAGTTTGCAGGGGGATGGCTACACCTTC. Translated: CASSLQGDGYTF.

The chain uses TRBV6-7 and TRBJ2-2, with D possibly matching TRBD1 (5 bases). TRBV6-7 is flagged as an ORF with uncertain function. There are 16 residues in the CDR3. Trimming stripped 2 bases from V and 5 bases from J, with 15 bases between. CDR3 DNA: TGTGCCAGCAGTTACGTAGGGCAGGGTGGGACCGGGGAGCTGTTTTTT. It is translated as CASSYVGQGGTGELFF.

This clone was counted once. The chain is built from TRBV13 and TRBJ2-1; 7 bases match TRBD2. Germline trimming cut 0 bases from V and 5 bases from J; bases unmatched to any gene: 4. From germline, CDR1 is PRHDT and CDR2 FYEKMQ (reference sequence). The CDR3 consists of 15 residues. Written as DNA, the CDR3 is TGTGCCAGCAGCTTAGGAGGCGGGGGAAACAATGAGCAGTTCTTC. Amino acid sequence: CASSLGGGGNNEQFF.

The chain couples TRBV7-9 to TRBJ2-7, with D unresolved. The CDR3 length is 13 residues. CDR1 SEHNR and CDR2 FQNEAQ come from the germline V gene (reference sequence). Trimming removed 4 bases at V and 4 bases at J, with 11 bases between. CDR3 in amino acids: CASSSSLTYEQYF. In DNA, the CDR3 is TGTGCCAGCAGCTCCTCCCTAACTTACGAGCAGTACTTC.

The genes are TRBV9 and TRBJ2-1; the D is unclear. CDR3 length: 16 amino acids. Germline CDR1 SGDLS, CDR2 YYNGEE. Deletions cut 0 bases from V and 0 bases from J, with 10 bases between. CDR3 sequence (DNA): TGTGCCAGCAGCGTAGCATTGGTAGACTCCTACAATGAGCAGTTCTTC. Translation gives CASSVALVDSYNEQFF.

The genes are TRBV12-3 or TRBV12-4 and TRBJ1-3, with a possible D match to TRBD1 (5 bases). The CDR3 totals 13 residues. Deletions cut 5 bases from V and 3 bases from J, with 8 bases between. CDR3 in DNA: TGTGCCAGCAGTCGGGGGGATGGAAACACCATATATTTT. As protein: CASSRGDGNTIYF.

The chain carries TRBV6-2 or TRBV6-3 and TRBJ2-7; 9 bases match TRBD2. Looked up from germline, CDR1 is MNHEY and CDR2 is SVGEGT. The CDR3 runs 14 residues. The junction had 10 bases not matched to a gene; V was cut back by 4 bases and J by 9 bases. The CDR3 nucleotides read TGTGCCAGCAGTTCGGCCGGGACTAGCTTTGGGCAGTACTTC. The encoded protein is CASSSAGTSFGQYF.

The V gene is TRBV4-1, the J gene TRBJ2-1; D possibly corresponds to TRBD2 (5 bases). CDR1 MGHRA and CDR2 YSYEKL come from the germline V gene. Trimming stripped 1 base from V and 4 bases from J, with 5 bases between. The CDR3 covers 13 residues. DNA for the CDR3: TGCGCCAGCAGCCAAGGGACTTACAATGAGCAGTTCTTC. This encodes CASSQGTYNEQFF.

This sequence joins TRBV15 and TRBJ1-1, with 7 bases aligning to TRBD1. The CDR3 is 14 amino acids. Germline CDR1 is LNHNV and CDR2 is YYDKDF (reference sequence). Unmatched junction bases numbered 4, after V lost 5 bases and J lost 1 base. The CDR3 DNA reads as TGTGCCACCAGCCGGGGACAGCAGAACACTGAAGCTTTCTTT. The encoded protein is CATSRGQQNTEAFF.

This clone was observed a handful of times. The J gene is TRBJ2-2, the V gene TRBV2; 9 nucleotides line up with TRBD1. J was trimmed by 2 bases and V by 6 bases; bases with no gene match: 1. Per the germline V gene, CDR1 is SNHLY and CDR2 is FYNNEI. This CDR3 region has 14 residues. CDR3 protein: CASRTGGNTGELFF. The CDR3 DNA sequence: TGTGCCAGCAGAACAGGGGGCAACACCGGGGAGCTGTTTTTT.

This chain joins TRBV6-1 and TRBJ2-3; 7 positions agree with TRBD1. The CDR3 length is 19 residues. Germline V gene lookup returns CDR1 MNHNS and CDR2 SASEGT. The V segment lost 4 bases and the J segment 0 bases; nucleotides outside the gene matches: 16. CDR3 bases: TGTGCCAGCAGTGGTCCTTCAAACAGGGGAGTTTCTAGCACAGATACGCAGTATTTT. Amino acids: CASSGPSNRGVSSTDTQYF.

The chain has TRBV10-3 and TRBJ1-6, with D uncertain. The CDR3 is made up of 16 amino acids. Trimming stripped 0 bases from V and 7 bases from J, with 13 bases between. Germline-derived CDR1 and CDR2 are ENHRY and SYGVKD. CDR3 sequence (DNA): TGTGCCATCAGTGAGTCCACCCAAGGAGGAAATTCACCCCTCCACTTT. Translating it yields CAISESTQGGNSPLHF.

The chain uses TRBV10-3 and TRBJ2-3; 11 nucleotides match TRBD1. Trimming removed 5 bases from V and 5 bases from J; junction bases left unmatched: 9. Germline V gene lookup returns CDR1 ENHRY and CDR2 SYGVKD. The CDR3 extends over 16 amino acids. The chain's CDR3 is CAISYGTGGLVDTQYF. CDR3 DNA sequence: TGTGCCATCAGTTACGGGACAGGGGGTTTGGTAGATACGCAGTATTTT.